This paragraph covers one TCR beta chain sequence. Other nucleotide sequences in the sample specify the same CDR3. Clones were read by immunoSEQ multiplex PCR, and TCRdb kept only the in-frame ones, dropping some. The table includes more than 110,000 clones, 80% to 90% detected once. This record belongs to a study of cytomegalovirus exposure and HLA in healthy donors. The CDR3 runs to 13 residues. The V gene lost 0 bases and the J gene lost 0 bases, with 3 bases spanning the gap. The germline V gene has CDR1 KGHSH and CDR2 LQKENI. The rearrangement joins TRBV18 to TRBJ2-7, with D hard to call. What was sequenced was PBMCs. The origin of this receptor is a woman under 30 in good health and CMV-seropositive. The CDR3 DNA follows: TGTGCCAGCTCACCACCGAGCTCCTACGAGCAGTACTTC. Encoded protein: CASSPPSSYEQYF. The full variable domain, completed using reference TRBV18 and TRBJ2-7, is NAGVMQNPRHLVRRRGQEARLRCSPMKGHSHVYWYRQLPEEGLKFMVYLQKENIIDESGMPKERFSAEFPKEGPSILRIQQVVRGDSAAYFCASSPPSSYEQYFGPGTRLTVT.